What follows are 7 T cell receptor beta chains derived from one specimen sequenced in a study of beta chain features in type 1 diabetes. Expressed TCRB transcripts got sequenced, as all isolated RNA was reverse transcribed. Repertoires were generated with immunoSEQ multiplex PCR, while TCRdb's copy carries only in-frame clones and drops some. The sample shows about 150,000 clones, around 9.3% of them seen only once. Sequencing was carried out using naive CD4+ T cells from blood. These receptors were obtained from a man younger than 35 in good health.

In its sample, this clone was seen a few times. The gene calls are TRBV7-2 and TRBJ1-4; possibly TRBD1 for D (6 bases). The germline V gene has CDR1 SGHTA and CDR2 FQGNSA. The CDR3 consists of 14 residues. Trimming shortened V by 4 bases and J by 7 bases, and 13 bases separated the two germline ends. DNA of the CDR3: TGTGCCAGCAGCTCAGGGAGGGGGGGTGAAAAACTGTTTTTT. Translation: CASSSGRGGEKLFF.

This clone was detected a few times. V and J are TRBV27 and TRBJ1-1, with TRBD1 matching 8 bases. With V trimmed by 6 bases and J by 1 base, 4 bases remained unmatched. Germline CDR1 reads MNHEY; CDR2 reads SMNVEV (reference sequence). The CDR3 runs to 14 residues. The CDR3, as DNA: TGTGCCAGCAGCCGGACAGGGCAGAACACTGAAGCTTTCTTT. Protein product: CASSRTGQNTEAFF.

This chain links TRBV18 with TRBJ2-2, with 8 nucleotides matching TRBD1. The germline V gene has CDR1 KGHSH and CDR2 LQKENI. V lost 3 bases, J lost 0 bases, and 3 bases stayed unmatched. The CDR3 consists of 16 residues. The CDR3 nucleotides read TGTGCCAGCTCACCGCCGGGACAGGCGAACACCGGGGAGCTGTTTTTT. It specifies CASSPPGQANTGELFF. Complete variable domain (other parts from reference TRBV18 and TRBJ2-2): NAGVMQNPRHLVRRRGQEARLRCSPMKGHSHVYWYRQLPEEGLKFMVYLQKENIIDESGMPKERFSAEFPKEGPSILRIQQVVRGDSAAYFCASSPPGQANTGELFFGEGSRLTVL.

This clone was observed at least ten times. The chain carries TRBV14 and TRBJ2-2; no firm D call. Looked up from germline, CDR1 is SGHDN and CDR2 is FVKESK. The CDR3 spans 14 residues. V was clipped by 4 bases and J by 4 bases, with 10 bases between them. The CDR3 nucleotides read TGTGCCAGCAGCCGGAGACGGGTCACCGGGGAGCTGTTTTTT. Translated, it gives CASSRRRVTGELFF.

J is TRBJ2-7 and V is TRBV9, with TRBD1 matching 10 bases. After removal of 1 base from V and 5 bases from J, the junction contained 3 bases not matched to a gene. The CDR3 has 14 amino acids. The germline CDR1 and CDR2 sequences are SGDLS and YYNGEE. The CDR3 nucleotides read TGTGCCAGCAGCGTATTAGGACAGGGGGACGAGCAGTACTTC. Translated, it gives CASSVLGQGDEQYF.

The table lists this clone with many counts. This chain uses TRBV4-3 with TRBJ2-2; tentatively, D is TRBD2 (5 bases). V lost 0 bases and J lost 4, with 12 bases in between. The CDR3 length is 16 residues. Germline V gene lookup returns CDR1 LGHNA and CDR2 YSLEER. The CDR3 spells CASSQEVAAATGELFF. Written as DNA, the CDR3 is TGCGCCAGCAGCCAAGAGGTAGCAGCGGCCACCGGGGAGCTGTTTTTT.

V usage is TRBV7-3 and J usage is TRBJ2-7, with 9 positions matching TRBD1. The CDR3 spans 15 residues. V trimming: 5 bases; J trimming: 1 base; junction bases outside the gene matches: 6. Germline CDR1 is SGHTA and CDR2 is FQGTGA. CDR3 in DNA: TGTGCCAGCAGCGCCCCGGACAGGGGATCCTACGAGCAGTACTTC. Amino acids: CASSAPDRGSYEQYF. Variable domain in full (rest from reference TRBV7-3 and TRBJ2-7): GAGVSQTPSNKVTEKGKYVELRCDPISGHTALYWYRQSLGQGPEFLIYFQGTGAADDSGLPNDRFFAVRPEGSVSTLKIQRTERGDSAVYLCASSAPDRGSYEQYFGPGTRLTVT.